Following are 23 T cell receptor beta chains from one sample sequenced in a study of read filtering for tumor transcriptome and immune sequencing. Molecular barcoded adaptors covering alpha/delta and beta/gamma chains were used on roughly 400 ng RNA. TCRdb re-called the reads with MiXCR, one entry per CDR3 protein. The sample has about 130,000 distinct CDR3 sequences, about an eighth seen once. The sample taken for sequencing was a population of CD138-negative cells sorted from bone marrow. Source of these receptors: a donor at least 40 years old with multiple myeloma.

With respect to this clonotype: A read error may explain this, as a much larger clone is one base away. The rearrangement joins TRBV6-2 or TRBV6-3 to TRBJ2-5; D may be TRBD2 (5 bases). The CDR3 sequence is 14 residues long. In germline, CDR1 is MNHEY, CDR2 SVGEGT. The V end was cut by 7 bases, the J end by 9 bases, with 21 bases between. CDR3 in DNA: TGTGCCAGCAACATGGACGCGATTCTGGAGGCCCAGTACTTC. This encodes CASNMDAILEAQYF.

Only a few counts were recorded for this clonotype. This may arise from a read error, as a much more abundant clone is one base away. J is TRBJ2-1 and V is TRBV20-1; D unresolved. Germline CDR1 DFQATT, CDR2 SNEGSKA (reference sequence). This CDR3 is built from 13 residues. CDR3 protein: CSARDSAPGERFF. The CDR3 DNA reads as TGCAGTGCTAGAGATTCTGCCCCCGGTGAGCGGTTCTTC.

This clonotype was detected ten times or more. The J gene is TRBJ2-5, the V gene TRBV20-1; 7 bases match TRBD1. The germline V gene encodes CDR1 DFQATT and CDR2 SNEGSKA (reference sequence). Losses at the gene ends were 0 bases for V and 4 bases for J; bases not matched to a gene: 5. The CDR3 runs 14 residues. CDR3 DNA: TGCAGTGCTAGAGATACACAGGGGCTAGAGACCCAGTACTTC. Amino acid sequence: CSARDTQGLETQYF.

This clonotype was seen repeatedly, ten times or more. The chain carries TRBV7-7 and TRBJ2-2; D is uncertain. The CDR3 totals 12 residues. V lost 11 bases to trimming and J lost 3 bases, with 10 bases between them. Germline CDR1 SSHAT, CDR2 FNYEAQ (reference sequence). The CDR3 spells CASGRDTGELFF. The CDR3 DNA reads TGTGCCTCTGGGCGAGACACCGGGGAGCTGTTTTTT.

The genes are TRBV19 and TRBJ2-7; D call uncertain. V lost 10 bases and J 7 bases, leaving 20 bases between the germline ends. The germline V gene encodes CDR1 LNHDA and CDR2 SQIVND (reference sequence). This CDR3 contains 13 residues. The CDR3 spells CATSDQAYGEQYF. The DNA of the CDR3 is TGTGCCACCTCCGACCAAGCCTACGGGGAGCAGTACTTC.

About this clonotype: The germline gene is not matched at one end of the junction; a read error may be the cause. CDR3 in amino acids: CACSQNAGAPYEQYF. In DNA, the CDR3 is TGTGCCTGCAGCCAAAATGCCGGGGCCCCCTACGAGCAGTACTTC. The rearrangement uses TRBV7-2 and TRBJ2-7, with D perhaps given as TRBD1 or TRBD2 (5 bases each). CDR1 is SGHTA and CDR2 is FQGNSA in the germline V gene. The CDR3 loop spans 15 amino acids. The complete variable domain, with remaining parts taken from reference TRBV7-2 and TRBJ2-7, reads GAGVSQSPSNKVTEKGKDVELRCDPISGHTALYWYRQSLGQGLEFLIYFQGNSAPDKSGLPSDRFSAERTGGSVSTLTIQRTQQEDSAVYLCACSQNAGAPYEQYFGPGTRLTVT.

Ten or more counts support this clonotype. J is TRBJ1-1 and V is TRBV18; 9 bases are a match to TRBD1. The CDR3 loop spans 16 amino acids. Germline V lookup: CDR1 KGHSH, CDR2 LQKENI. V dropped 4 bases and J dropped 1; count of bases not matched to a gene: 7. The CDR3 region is CASSRTDRGENTEAFF. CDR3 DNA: TGTGCCAGCTCACGCACGGACAGGGGCGAGAACACTGAAGCTTTCTTT.

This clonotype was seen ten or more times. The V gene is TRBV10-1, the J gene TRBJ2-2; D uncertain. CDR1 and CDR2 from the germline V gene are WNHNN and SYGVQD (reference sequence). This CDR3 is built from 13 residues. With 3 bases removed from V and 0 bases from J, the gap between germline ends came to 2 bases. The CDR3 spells CASSDPNTGELFF. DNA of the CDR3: TGCGCCAGCAGTGATCCGAACACCGGGGAGCTGTTTTTT.

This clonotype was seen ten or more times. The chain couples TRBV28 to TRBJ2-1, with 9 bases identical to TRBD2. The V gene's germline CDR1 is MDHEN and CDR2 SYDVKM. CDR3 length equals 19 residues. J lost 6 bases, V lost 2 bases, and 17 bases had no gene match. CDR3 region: CASSLGLATSGEFSNEQFF. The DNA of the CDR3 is TGTGCCAGCAGTTTAGGGCTCGCGACTAGCGGCGAGTTCAGCAATGAGCAGTTCTTC.

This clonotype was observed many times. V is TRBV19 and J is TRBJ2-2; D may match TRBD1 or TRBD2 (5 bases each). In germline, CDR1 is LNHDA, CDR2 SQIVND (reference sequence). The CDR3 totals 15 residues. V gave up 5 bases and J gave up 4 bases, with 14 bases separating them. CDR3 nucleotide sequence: TGTGCCAGTAGTCTCGGCAGGGACGGCACCGGGGAGCTGTTTTTT. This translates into CASSLGRDGTGELFF.

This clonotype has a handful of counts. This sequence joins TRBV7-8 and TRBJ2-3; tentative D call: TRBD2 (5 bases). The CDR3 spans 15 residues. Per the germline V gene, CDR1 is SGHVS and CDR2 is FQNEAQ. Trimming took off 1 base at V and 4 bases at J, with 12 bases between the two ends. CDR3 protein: CASSLEAARADTQYF. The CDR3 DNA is TGTGCCAGCAGCTTAGAAGCGGCCCGGGCAGATACGCAGTATTTT.

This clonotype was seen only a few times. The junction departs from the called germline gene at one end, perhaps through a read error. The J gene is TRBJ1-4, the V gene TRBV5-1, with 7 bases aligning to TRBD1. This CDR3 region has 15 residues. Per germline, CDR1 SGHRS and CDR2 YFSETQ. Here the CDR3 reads CASRPAGTDNGKLFF. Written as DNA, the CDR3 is TGCGCCAGCAGGCCCGCCGGGACAGATAATGGAAAACTGTTTTTT. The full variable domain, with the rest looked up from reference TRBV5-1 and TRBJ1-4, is KAGVTQTPRYLIKTRGQQVTLSCSPISGHRSVSWYQQTPGQGLQFLFEYFSETQRNKGNFPGRFSGRQFSNSRSEMNVSTLELGDSALYLCASRPAGTDNGKLFFGSGTQLSVL.

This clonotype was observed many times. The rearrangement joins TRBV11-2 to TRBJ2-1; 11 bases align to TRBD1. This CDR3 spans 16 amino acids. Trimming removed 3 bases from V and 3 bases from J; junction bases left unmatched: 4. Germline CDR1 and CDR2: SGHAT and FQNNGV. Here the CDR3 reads CASSLGQGGLYNEQFF. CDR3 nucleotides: TGTGCCAGCAGCTTGGGACAGGGGGGTCTCTACAATGAGCAGTTCTTC.

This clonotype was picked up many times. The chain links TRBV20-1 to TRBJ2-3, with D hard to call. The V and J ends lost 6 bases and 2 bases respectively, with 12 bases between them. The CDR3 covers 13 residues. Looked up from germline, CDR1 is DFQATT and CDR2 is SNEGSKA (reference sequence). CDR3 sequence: CSATRKLTDTQYF. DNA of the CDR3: TGCAGTGCCACTCGAAAACTCACAGATACGCAGTATTTT.

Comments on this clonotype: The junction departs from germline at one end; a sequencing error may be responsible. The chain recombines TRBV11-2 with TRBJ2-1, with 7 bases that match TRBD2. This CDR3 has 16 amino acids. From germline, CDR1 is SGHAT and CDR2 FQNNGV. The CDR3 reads CASSSGGDYPNNEQLF. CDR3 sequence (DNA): TGTGCCAGCAGCTCTGGAGGGGACTACCCGAACAATGAGCAGCTCTTC.

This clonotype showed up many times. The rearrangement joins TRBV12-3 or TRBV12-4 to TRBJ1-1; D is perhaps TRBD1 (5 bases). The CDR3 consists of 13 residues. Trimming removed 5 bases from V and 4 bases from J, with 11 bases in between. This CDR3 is CASSPLGGTEAFF. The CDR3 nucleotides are TGTGCCAGCAGTCCCCTGGGGGGCACTGAAGCTTTCTTT.

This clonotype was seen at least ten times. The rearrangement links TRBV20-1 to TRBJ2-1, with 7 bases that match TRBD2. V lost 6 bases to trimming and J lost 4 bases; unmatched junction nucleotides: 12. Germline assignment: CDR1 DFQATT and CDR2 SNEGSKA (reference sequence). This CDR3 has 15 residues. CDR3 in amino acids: CSARLRAGLYNEQFF. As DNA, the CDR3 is TGCAGTGCCCGACTCCGAGCGGGGTTATACAATGAGCAGTTCTTC.

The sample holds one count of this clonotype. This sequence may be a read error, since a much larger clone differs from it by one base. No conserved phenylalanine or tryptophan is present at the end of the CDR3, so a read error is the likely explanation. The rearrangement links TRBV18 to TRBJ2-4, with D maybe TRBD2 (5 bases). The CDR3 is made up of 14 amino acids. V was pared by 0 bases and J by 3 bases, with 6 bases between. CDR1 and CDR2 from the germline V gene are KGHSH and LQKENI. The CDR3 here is CASSPPGGKNIQYS. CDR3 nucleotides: TGTGCCAGCTCACCACCAGGAGGCAAAAACATTCAGTACTCC.

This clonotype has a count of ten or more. Written as DNA, the CDR3 is TGCGCCAGCATAGCGGAGGTATGGCAGCCCCAGCATTTT. Amino acid sequence: CASIAEVWQPQHF. The chain recombines TRBV5-1 with TRBJ1-5, with D unresolved. Deletions cut 6 bases from V and 7 bases from J, with 14 bases between. The CDR3 totals 13 residues. Germline CDR1 is SGHRS and CDR2 is YFSETQ.

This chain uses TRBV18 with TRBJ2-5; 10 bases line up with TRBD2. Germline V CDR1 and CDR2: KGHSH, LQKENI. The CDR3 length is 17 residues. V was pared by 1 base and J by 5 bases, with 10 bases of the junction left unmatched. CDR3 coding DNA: TGTGCCAGCTCACCACAGATAGCGGGAGGATTCTGGGAGACCCAGTACTTC. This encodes CASSPQIAGGFWETQYF.

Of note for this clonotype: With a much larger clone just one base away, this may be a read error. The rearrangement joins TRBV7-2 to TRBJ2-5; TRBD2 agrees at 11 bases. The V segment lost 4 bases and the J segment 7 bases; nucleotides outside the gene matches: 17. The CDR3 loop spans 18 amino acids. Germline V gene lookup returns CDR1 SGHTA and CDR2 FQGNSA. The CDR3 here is CASSYNPISGRARGTQYF. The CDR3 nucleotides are TGTGCCAGCAGCTATAATCCTATTAGCGGGAGGGCCAGGGGGACCCAGTACTTC. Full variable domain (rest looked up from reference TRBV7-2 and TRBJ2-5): GAGVSQSPSNKVTEKGKDVELRCDPISGHTALYWYRQSLGQGLEFLIYFQGNSAPDKSGLPSDRFSAERTGGSVSTLTIQRTQQEDSAVYLCASSYNPISGRARGTQYFGPGTRLLVL.

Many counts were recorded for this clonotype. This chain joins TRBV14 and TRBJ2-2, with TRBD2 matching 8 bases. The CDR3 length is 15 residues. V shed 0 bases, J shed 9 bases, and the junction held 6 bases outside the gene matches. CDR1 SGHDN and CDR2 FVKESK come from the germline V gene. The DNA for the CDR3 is TGTGCCAGCAGCCAAGAGGTAGCGGGGCACCGGGAGCTGTTTTTT. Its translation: CASSQEVAGHRELFF.

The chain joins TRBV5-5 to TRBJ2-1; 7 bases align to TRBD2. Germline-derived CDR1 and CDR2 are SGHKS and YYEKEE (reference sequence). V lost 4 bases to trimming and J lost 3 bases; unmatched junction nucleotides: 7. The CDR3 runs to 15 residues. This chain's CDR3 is CASSPGTTIYNEQFF. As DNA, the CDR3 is TGTGCCAGCAGCCCCGGGACTACCATCTACAATGAGCAGTTCTTC.